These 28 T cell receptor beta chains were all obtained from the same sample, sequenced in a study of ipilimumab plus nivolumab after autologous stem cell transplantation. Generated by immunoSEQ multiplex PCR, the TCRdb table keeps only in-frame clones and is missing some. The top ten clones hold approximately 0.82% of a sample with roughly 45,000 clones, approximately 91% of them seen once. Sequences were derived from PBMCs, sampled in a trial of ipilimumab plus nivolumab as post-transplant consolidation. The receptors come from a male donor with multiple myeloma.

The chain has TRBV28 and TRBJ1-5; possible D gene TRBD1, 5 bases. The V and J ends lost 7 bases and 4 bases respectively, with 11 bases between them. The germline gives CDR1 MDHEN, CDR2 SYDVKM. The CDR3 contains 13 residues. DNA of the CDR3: TGTGCCAGCAACCCGACAGTTAATCAGCCCCAGCATTTT. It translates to CASNPTVNQPQHF.

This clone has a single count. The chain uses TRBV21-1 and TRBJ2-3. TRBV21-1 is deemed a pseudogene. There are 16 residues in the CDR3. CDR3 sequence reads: CASTQRRGEYTDTQYF. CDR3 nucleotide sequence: TGTGCCAGCACCCAAAGGAGGGGGGAATACACAGATACGCAGTATTTT.

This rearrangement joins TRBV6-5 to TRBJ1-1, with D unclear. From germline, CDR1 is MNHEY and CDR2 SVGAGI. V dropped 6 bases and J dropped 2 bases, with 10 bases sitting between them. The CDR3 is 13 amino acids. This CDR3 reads CASRVTLNTEAFF. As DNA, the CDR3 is TGTGCCAGCAGAGTAACACTAAACACTGAAGCTTTCTTT.

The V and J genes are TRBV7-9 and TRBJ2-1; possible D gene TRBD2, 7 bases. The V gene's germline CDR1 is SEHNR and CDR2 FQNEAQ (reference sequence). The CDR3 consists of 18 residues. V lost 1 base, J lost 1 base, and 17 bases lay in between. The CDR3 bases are TGTGCCAGCAGCTTAGTCTGGGGGCGGGAGTCATCCTACAATGAGCAGTTCTTC. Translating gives CASSLVWGRESSYNEQFF.

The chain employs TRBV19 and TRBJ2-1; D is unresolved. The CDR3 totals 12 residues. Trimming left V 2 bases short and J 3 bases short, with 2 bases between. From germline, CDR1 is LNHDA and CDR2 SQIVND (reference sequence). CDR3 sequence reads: CASSISYNEQFF. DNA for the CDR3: TGTGCCAGTAGTATAAGCTACAATGAGCAGTTCTTC.

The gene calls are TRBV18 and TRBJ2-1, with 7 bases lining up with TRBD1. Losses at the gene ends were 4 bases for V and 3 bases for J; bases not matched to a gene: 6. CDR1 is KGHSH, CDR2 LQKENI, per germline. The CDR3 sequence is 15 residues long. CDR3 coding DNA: TGTGCCAGCTCACTAATGACAGGGAACTACAATGAGCAGTTCTTC. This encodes CASSLMTGNYNEQFF.

The CDR3 DNA follows: TGTGCCAGCAAAGGGGGGCCGGCCGGGGAGCTGTTTTTT. It codes for CASKGGPAGELFF. The gene calls are TRBV6-5 and TRBJ2-2; D possibly uses TRBD1 or TRBD2 (6 bases each). The ends were cut back, 7 bases at V and 6 bases at J, with 12 bases in the middle. The CDR3 is made up of 13 amino acids. Germline CDR1 and CDR2: MNHEY and SVGAGI.

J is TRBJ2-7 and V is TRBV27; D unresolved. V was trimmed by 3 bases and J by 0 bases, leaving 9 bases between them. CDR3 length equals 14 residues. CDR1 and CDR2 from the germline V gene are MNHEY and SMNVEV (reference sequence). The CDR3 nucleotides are TGTGCCAGCAGTTTCGCAGGACGCTCCTACGAGCAGTACTTC. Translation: CASSFAGRSYEQYF.

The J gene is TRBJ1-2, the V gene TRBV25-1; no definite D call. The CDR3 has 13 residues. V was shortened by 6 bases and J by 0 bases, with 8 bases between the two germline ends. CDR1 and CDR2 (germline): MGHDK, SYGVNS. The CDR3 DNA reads TGTGCCAGCAGCGACGGGGCTAACTATGGCTACACCTTC. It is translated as CASSDGANYGYTF.

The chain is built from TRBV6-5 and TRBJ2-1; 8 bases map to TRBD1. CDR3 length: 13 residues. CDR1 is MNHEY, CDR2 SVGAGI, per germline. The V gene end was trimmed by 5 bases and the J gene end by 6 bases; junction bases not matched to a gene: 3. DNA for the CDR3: TGTGCCAGCAGTGACAGGGGCCCCAATGAGCAGTTCTTC. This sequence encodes CASSDRGPNEQFF.

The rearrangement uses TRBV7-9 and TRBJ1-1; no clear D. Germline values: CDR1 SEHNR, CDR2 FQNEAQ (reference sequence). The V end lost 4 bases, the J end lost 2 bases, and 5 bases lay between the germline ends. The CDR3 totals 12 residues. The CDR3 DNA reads TGTGCCAGCAGCTACAGCAACACTGAAGCTTTCTTT. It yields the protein CASSYSNTEAFF. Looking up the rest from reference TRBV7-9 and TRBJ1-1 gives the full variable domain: DTGVSQNPRHKITKRGQNVTFRCDPISEHNRLYWYRQTLGQGPEFLTYFQNEAQLEKSRLLSDRFSAERPKGSFSTLEIQRTEQGDSAMYLCASSYSNTEAFFGQGTRLTVV.

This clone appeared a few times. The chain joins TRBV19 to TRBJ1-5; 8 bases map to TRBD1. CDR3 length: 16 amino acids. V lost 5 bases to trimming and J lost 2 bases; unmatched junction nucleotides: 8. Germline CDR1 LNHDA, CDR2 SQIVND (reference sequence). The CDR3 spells CASSGQGARGNQPQHF. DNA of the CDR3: TGTGCCAGTAGTGGGCAGGGGGCGCGAGGCAATCAGCCCCAGCATTTT.

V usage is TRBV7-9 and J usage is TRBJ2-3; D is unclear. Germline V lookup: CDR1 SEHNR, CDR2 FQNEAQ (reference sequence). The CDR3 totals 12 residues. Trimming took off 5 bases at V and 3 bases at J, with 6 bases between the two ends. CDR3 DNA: TGTGCCAGCAGCCAATCGACAGATACGCAGTATTTT. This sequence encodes CASSQSTDTQYF.

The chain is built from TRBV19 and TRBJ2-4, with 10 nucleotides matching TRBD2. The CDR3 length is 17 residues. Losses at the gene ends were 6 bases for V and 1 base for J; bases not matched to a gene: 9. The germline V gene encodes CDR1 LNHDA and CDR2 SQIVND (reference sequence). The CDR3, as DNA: TGTGCCAGTAGCCCTAGCGGGGGATTGAGGGCCAAAAACATTCAGTACTTC. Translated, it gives CASSPSGGLRAKNIQYF.

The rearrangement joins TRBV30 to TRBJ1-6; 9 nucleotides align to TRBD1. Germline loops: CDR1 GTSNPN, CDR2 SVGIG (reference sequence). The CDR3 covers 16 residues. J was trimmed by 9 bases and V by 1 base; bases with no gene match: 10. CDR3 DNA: TGTGCCTGGAGTGGAAGGAATACAGGGGGCTTTTCACCCCTCCACTTT. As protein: CAWSGRNTGGFSPLHF.

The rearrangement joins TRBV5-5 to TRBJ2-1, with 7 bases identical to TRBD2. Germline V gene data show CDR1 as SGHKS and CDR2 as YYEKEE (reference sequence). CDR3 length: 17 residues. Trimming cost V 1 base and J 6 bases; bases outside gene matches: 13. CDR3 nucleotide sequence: TGTGCCAGCAGCTTGATCGTGTGGCTAGCGGAGCCCAATGAGCAGTTCTTC. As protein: CASSLIVWLAEPNEQFF.

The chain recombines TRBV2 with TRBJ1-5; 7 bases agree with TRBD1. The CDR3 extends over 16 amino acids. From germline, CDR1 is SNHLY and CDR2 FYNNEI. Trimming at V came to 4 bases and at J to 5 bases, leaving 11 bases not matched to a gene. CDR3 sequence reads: CASSVRQGEEDQPQHF. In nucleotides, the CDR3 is TGTGCCAGCAGTGTCCGTCAGGGGGAAGAAGATCAGCCCCAGCATTTT.

The CDR3 DNA sequence: TGTGCCAGTAGTATAGACGCGACAGGTACTAACTATGGCTACACCTTC. Translated, it gives CASSIDATGTNYGYTF. The rearrangement joins TRBV19 to TRBJ1-2; D possibly corresponds to TRBD1 (6 bases). The CDR3 runs to 16 residues. Looked up from germline, CDR1 is LNHDA and CDR2 is SQIVND (reference sequence). V was pared by 0 bases and J by 0 bases, with 11 bases between.

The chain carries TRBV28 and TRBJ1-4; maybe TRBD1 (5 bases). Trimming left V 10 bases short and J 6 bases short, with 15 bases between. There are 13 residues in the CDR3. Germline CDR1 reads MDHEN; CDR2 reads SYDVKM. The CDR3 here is CATGLPHDEKLFF. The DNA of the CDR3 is TGTGCCACGGGGCTCCCCCATGATGAAAAACTGTTTTTT.

In DNA form, the CDR3 reads TGTGCCAGCAGTTCTGGGCTAGCGGGCGCTTACGAGCAGTACTTC. This sequence encodes CASSSGLAGAYEQYF. V is TRBV27 and J is TRBJ2-7, with 8 bases fitting TRBD2. The CDR3 spans 15 residues. J lost 4 bases, V lost 4 bases, and 9 bases had no gene match. CDR1 MNHEY and CDR2 SMNVEV come from the germline V gene (reference sequence).

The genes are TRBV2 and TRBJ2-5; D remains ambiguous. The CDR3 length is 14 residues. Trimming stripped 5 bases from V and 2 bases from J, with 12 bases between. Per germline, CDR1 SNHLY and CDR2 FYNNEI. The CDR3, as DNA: TGTGCCAGCAGTAGCGTCGGCTCACAAGAGACCCAGTACTTC. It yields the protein CASSSVGSQETQYF.

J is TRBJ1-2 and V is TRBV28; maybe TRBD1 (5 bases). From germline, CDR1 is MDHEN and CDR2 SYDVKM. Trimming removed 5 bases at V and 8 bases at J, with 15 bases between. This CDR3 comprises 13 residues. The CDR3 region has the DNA TGTGCCAGCAGTCCCCCCCAGGGTACAGGCTACACCTTC. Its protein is CASSPPQGTGYTF.

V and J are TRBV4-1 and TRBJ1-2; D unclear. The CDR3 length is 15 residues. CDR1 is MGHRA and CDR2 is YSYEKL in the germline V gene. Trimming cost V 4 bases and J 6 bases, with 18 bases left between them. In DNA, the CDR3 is TGCGCCAGCAGCCGCCGATTCGGGAATAAGGATGGCTACACCTTC. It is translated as CASSRRFGNKDGYTF.

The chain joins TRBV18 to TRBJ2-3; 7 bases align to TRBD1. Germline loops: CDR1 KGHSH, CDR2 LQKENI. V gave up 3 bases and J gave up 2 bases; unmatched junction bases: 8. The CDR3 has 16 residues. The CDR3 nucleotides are TGTGCCAGCTCACCGGGTACTACAGGGGTCACAGATACGCAGTATTTT. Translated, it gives CASSPGTTGVTDTQYF.

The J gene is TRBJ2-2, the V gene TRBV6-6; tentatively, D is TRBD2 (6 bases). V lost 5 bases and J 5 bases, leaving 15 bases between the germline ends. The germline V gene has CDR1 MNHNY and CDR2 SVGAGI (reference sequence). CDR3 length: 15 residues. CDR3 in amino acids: CASSVGPRGTGELFF. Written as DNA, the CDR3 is TGTGCCAGCAGTGTGGGACCCCGGGGGACCGGGGAGCTGTTTTTT.

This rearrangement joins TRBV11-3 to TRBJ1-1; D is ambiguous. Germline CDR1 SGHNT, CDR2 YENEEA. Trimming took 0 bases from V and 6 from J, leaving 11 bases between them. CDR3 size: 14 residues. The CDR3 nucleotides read TGTGCCAGCAGCTTAGAGGGCAGCCTAGCTGAAGCTTTCTTT. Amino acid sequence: CASSLEGSLAEAFF.

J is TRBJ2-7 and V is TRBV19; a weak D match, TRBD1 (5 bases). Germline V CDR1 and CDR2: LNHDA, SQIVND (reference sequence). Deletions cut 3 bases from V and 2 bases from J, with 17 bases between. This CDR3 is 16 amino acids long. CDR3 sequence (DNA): TGTGCCAGTAGTATTGGGGTCTCGGACACCCCCTACGAGCAGTACTTC. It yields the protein CASSIGVSDTPYEQYF.

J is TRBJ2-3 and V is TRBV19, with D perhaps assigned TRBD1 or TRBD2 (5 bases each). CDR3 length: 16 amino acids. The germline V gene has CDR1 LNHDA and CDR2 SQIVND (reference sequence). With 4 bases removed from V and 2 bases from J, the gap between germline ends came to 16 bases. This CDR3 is CASSSGGGHTTDTQYF. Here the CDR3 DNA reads TGTGCCAGTAGTAGTGGGGGTGGGCATACCACAGATACGCAGTATTTT.